The rows below give T cell receptor beta chains drawn from one sample of a study of control samples from healthy donors and cancer patients. The protocol was immunoSEQ multiplex PCR, while the TCRdb copy is restricted to in-frame clones and leaves out a portion. The sample holds around 120,000 clones, 85% to 95% seen once. What was sequenced was blood. The receptors were gathered from a man between 25 and 39 years old in good health. The CDR3 runs from the conserved cysteine through the conserved F or W. The order of the fields is D gene, V gene, clone size, J gene, CDR3 protein, CDR3 DNA. D genes are given only for firm matches. A clone size is listed for some rows: how often the clone was seen (once, few, many), or a class if it is expanded.

D: -
V: TRBV5-6
size: -
J: TRBJ1-5
CDR3: CASSFTLRPQHF
DNA: TGTGCCAGCAGCTTCACTTTACGGCCCCAGCATTTT

D: -
V: TRBV5-6
size: -
J: TRBJ2-5
CDR3: CASSRQWTQETQYF
DNA: TGTGCCAGCAGTAGACAATGGACTCAAGAGACCCAGTACTTC

D: TRBD1
V: TRBV11-2
size: -
J: TRBJ1-5
CDR3: CASSYGQGGNQPQHF
DNA: TGTGCCAGCAGCTACGGACAGGGCGGCAATCAGCCCCAGCATTTT

D: TRBD2
V: TRBV7-2
size: -
J: TRBJ2-5
CDR3: CASSLSGGAQETQYF
DNA: TGTGCCAGCAGTTTAAGCGGGGGGGCCCAAGAGACCCAGTACTTC

D: -
V: TRBV6-1
size: -
J: TRBJ1-2
CDR3: CASSEASAGTGYTF
DNA: TGTGCCAGCAGTGAAGCGTCGGCAGGGACAGGCTACACCTTC

D: -
V: TRBV7-2
size: -
J: TRBJ2-7
CDR3: CASSAGTGLYEQYF
DNA: TGTGCCAGCAGCGCCGGGACTGGACTCTACGAGCAGTACTTC

D: TRBD1
V: TRBV10-3
size: -
J: TRBJ2-7
CDR3: CAISESQGVSQQYF
DNA: TGTGCCATCAGTGAGTCCCAGGGGGTTTCGCAGCAGTACTTC

D: -
V: TRBV27
size: -
J: TRBJ1-6
CDR3: CASSSGRAEDSPLHF
DNA: TGTGCCAGCAGTTCGGGGCGGGCAGAAGATTCACCCCTCCACTTT

D: -
V: TRBV18
size: -
J: TRBJ1-1
CDR3: CASRGGLNTEAFF
DNA: TGTGCCAGCCGGGGGGGGCTGAACACTGAAGCTTTCTTT

D: -
V: TRBV3-1/TRBV3-2
size: -
J: TRBJ2-2
CDR3: CASSQDAGELFF
DNA: TGTGCCAGCAGCCAAGACGCCGGGGAGCTGTTTTTT

D: TRBD1
V: TRBV5-6
size: -
J: TRBJ1-2
CDR3: CASSQWTGGAVVGYTF
DNA: TGTGCCAGCAGCCAGTGGACAGGGGGCGCAGTGGTTGGCTACACCTTC

D: -
V: TRBV6-6
size: -
J: TRBJ1-1
CDR3: CASSYGQGVLQAFF
DNA: TGTGCCAGCAGTTACGGGCAGGGCGTCTTGCAAGCTTTCTTT

D: -
V: TRBV2
size: -
J: TRBJ1-5
CDR3: CASSERARNQPQHF
DNA: TGTGCCAGCAGTGAGCGGGCGCGGAATCAGCCCCAGCATTTT

D: TRBD1
V: TRBV15
size: -
J: TRBJ1-1
CDR3: CATSAGGKGAEAFF
DNA: TGTGCCACCAGCGCAGGGGGCAAAGGCGCTGAAGCTTTCTTT

D: -
V: TRBV30
size: -
J: TRBJ1-1
CDR3: CAGGRVNTEAFF
DNA: TGTGCCGGGGGGAGGGTGAACACTGAAGCTTTCTTT

D: -
V: TRBV28
size: -
J: TRBJ1-2
CDR3: CASSFSGNYGYTF
DNA: TGTGCCAGCAGTTTTTCAGGGAACTATGGCTACACCTTC

D: -
V: TRBV15
size: once
J: TRBJ1-3
CDR3: CATSSFGRDSGNTIYF
DNA: TGTGCCACCAGCAGTTTTGGACGGGACTCTGGAAACACCATATATTTT

D: -
V: TRBV2
size: -
J: TRBJ2-3
CDR3: CASRVIGSTSTDTQYF
DNA: TGTGCCAGCAGAGTGATCGGGAGTACTAGCACAGATACGCAGTATTTT

D: -
V: TRBV12-5
size: -
J: TRBJ2-2
CDR3: CASGRGLGTGELFF
DNA: TGTGCTAGTGGGCGGGGGCTGGGTACCGGGGAGCTGTTTTTT

D: TRBD1
V: TRBV11-2
size: -
J: TRBJ2-7
CDR3: CASSSTGVEQYF
DNA: TGTGCCAGCAGCTCGACAGGGGTCGAGCAGTACTTC

D: -
V: TRBV30
size: once
J: TRBJ1-2
CDR3: CAWSRGSGYTF
DNA: TGTGCCTGGAGTCGAGGGTCTGGCTACACCTTC

D: -
V: TRBV3-1/TRBV3-2
size: once
J: TRBJ2-7
CDR3: CASSLESALTWDEQYF
DNA: TGTGCCAGCAGCCTCGAATCGGCCTTAACGTGGGACGAGCAGTACTTC

D: TRBD2
V: TRBV27
size: -
J: TRBJ2-7
CDR3: CASSPRLGGGGSYEQYF
DNA: TGTGCCAGCAGTCCCCGACTGGGCGGGGGGGGCTCCTACGAGCAGTACTTC

D: -
V: TRBV7-9
size: -
J: TRBJ1-5
CDR3: CASSHGADYQPQHF
DNA: TGTGCCAGCAGCCATGGGGCGGATTATCAGCCCCAGCATTTT

D: -
V: TRBV7-2
size: -
J: TRBJ2-2
CDR3: CASRRGGNTGELFF
DNA: TGTGCCAGCAGAAGAGGCGGGAACACCGGGGAGCTGTTTTTT

D: -
V: TRBV2
size: -
J: TRBJ2-3
CDR3: CASSALRADTQYF
DNA: TGTGCCAGCAGTGCACTAAGGGCAGATACGCAGTATTTT

D: TRBD2
V: TRBV5-4
size: -
J: TRBJ2-7
CDR3: CASSLRYQAGVTEQYF
DNA: TGTGCCAGCAGCTTAAGATACCAGGCGGGGGTGACCGAGCAGTACTTC

D: -
V: TRBV18
size: -
J: TRBJ1-5
CDR3: CASSPQGSNQPQHF
DNA: TGTGCCAGCTCACCACAGGGGAGCAATCAGCCCCAGCATTTT

D: -
V: TRBV6-6
size: once
J: TRBJ1-5
CDR3: CASSYSTQPQHF
DNA: TGTGCCAGCAGTTACTCGACCCAGCCCCAGCATTTT

D: TRBD2
V: TRBV27
size: -
J: TRBJ2-3
CDR3: CASSPGLASNTDTQYF
DNA: TGTGCCAGCAGTCCCGGACTAGCCTCTAACACAGATACGCAGTATTTT

D: TRBD1
V: TRBV5-1
size: -
J: TRBJ1-3
CDR3: CASSLVRQGTGNTIYF
DNA: TGCGCCAGCAGCTTGGTTAGACAGGGGACCGGAAACACCATATATTTT

D: -
V: TRBV6-5
size: once
J: TRBJ2-1
CDR3: CASSSDGGSYNEQFF
DNA: TGTGCCAGCAGTTCAGACGGTGGCTCCTACAATGAGCAGTTCTTC

D: -
V: TRBV21-1
size: -
J: TRBJ1-4
CDR3: CASSKAYIDATNEKLFF
DNA: TGTGCCAGCAGCAAAGCCTACATCGATGCAACTAATGAAAAACTGTTTTTT

D: TRBD1
V: TRBV27
size: -
J: TRBJ1-2
CDR3: CASSDRVDGYTF
DNA: TGTGCCAGCTCGGACAGGGTCGATGGCTACACCTTC

D: TRBD1
V: TRBV27
size: -
J: TRBJ2-7
CDR3: CASRRGQGYEQYF
DNA: TGTGCCAGCAGAAGGGGACAGGGCTACGAGCAGTACTTC

D: TRBD1
V: TRBV7-9
size: -
J: TRBJ1-4
CDR3: CASSLGTGTNEKLFF
DNA: TGTGCCAGCAGCTTGGGGACAGGGACTAATGAAAAACTGTTTTTT

D: -
V: TRBV9
size: -
J: TRBJ1-2
CDR3: CASSGPGVYGYTF
DNA: TGTGCCAGCAGCGGACCAGGGGTCTATGGCTACACCTTC

D: TRBD2
V: TRBV9
size: -
J: TRBJ2-3
CDR3: CASSVSPRGGGLTDTQYF
DNA: TGTGCCAGCAGCGTATCCCCTAGGGGCGGGGGGCTTACAGATACGCAGTATTTT

D: -
V: TRBV28
size: -
J: TRBJ1-4
CDR3: CASSLYGSTNEKLFF
DNA: TGTGCCAGCAGTTTATACGGATCAACTAATGAAAAACTGTTTTTT

D: TRBD2
V: TRBV7-2
size: -
J: TRBJ2-1
CDR3: CASSGTSSGGLYNEQFF
DNA: TGTGCCAGCAGCGGAACTAGTAGCGGGGGGCTTTACAATGAGCAGTTCTTC

D: TRBD1
V: TRBV4-3
size: -
J: TRBJ2-2
CDR3: CASSSDRALSGELFF
DNA: TGCGCCAGCAGTTCGGACAGGGCCTTATCCGGGGAGCTGTTTTTT

D: -
V: TRBV27
size: -
J: TRBJ2-3
CDR3: CASIGSADTQYF
DNA: TGTGCCAGCATAGGGAGCGCAGATACGCAGTATTTT

D: TRBD1
V: TRBV27
size: many
J: TRBJ1-1
CDR3: CASSPTQGRMNTEAFF
DNA: TGTGCCAGCAGTCCGACACAGGGGAGGATGAACACTGAAGCTTTCTTT

D: TRBD1
V: TRBV11-2
size: -
J: TRBJ2-1
CDR3: CASSSGQGKTYNEQFF
DNA: TGTGCCAGCAGCTCCGGACAGGGAAAGACCTACAATGAGCAGTTCTTC

D: -
V: TRBV6-5
size: -
J: TRBJ2-1
CDR3: CASKANLGNEQFF
DNA: TGTGCCAGCAAGGCCAATCTTGGTAACGAGCAGTTCTTC

D: -
V: TRBV2
size: -
J: TRBJ2-3
CDR3: CASSDGLSTDTQYF
DNA: TGTGCCAGCAGTGACGGGCTTAGCACAGATACGCAGTATTTT

D: -
V: TRBV3-1/TRBV3-2
size: once
J: TRBJ1-6
CDR3: CASSQGSEGSPLHF
DNA: TGTGCCAGCAGCCAAGGAAGCGAAGGATCACCCCTCCACTTT

D: -
V: TRBV14
size: -
J: TRBJ2-1
CDR3: CASSPRGQIYNEQFF
DNA: TGTGCCAGCAGCCCCCGGGGCCAGATCTACAATGAGCAGTTCTTC

D: -
V: TRBV9
size: -
J: TRBJ1-1
CDR3: CASSLQGSTEAFF
DNA: TGTGCCAGCAGTCTACAGGGTTCCACTGAAGCTTTCTTT

D: -
V: TRBV7-8
size: -
J: TRBJ1-6
CDR3: CASSSQGWADNSPLHF
DNA: TGTGCCAGCAGCTCTCAAGGCTGGGCCGATAATTCACCCCTCCACTTT

D: -
V: TRBV4-2
size: -
J: TRBJ1-1
CDR3: CASSQDTRRSNTEAFF
DNA: TGTGCCAGCAGCCAAGATACTCGGCGTTCCAACACTGAAGCTTTCTTT

D: -
V: TRBV9
size: once
J: TRBJ1-1
CDR3: CASSVDGNTEAFF
DNA: TGTGCCAGCAGCGTAGACGGGAACACTGAAGCTTTCTTT

D: TRBD1
V: TRBV9
size: -
J: TRBJ1-1
CDR3: CASSARTGGFEAFF
DNA: TGTGCCAGCAGCGCCCGGACAGGGGGCTTTGAAGCTTTCTTT

D: -
V: TRBV4-3
size: few
J: TRBJ2-7
CDR3: CASSQVGPTAQYF
DNA: TGCGCCAGCAGCCAAGTAGGCCCGACGGCGCAGTACTTC

D: -
V: TRBV10-3
size: few
J: TRBJ2-7
CDR3: CAISVLGSYEQYF
DNA: TGTGCCATCAGTGTTTTAGGATCCTACGAGCAGTACTTC

D: TRBD2
V: TRBV7-2
size: -
J: TRBJ2-5
CDR3: CASSLDGLAGGETQYF
DNA: TGTGCCAGCAGCTTAGATGGACTAGCGGGGGGAGAGACCCAGTACTTC

D: -
V: TRBV7-2
size: -
J: TRBJ2-3
CDR3: CASSFREGAQYF
DNA: TGTGCCAGCAGCTTCAGGGAAGGGGCGCAGTATTTT

D: -
V: TRBV18
size: -
J: TRBJ1-2
CDR3: CASSIISIADGYTF
DNA: TGTGCCAGCTCAATTATCAGTATAGCGGATGGCTACACCTTC

D: -
V: TRBV7-8
size: -
J: TRBJ1-5
CDR3: CASSPLGVIDSNQPQHF
DNA: TGTGCCAGCAGCCCCTTGGGGGTGATTGATAGCAATCAGCCCCAGCATTTT